This T cell receptor beta chain comes out of a study of memory CD4+ T cells and cytomegalovirus serostatus. Single viable CD3+CD4+CD8-CD45RO+ cells were sorted as the memory CD4+ T cells. TCRdb's copy holds only in-frame clones and misses some; the assay was immunoSEQ multiplex PCR. Of roughly 64,000 clones listed, around 77% are singletons. This TCR was recovered from an adult in good health and CMV-seronegative. The specimen was memory CD4+ T cells from blood.

In nucleotides, the CDR3 is TGTGCCAGCAGCTTGGACAGGGGGAACTATGGCTACACCTTC. This encodes CASSLDRGNYGYTF. The chain has TRBV5-4 and TRBJ1-2; 8 bases align to TRBD1. This CDR3 is built from 14 residues. V dropped 0 bases and J dropped 2; count of bases not matched to a gene: 0. Germline CDR1 and CDR2: SGHNT and YYREEE (reference sequence).